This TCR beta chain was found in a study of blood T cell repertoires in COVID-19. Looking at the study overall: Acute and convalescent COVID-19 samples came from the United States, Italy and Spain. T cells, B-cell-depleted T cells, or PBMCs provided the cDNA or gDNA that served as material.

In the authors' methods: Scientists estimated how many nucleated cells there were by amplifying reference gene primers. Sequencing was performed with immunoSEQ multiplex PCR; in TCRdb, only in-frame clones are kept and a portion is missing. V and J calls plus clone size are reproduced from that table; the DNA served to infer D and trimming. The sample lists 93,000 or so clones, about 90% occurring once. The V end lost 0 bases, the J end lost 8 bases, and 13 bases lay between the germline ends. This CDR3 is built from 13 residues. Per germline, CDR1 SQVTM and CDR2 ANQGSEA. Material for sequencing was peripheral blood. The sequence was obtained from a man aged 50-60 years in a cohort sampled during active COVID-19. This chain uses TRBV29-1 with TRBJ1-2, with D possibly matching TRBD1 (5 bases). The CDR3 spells CSVEDGGKSGYTF. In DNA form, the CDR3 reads TGCAGCGTTGAAGATGGGGGGAAGTCCGGCTACACCTTC. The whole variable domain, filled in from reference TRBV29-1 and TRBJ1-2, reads SAVISQKPSRDICQRGTSLTIQCQVDSQVTMMFWYRQQPGQSLTLIATANQGSEATYESGFVIDKFPISRPNLTFSTLTVSNMSPEDSSIYLCSVEDGGKSGYTFGSGTRLTVV.